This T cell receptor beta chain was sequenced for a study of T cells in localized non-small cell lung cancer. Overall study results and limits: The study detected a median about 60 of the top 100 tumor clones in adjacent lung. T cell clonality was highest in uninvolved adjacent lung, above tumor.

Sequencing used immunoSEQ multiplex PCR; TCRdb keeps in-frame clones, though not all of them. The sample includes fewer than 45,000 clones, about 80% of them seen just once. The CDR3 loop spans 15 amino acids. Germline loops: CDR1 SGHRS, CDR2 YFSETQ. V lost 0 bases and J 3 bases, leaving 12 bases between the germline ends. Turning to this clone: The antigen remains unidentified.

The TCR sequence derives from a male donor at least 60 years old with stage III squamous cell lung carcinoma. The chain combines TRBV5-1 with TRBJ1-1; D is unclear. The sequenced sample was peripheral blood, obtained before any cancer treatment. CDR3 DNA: TGCGCCAGCAGCTTGGAGGGAGGAGAGTACACTGAAGCTTTCTTT. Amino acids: CASSLEGGEYTEAFF. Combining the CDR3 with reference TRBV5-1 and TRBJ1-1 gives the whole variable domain KAGVTQTPRYLIKTRGQQVTLSCSPISGHRSVSWYQQTPGQGLQFLFEYFSETQRNKGNFPGRFSGRQFSNSRSEMNVSTLELGDSALYLCASSLEGGEYTEAFFGQGTRLTVV.